The sequence of this T cell receptor beta chain was determined in a study of cytomegalovirus exposure and HLA in healthy donors. Study-level points and caveats: It was reportedly the case that the classifier diagnosed cytomegalovirus status with high specificity and sensitivity. In vitro confirmation showed three CMV-associated chains to be CMV antigen specific.

TCRdb's table, derived via immunoSEQ multiplex PCR, lists solely in-frame clones and lacks some. The sample includes about 170,000 clones, around nine tenths of them seen just once. Turning to this clone: Its antigen is still unknown.

Unmatched junction bases numbered 10, after V lost 9 bases and J lost 4 bases. Per the germline V gene, CDR1 is MRHNA and CDR2 is SNTAGT. The CDR3 has 15 residues. Source material: PBMCs. The rearrangement joins TRBV6-4 to TRBJ1-1; 11 bases align to TRBD1. This receptor was taken from a man younger than 35 in good health and CMV-seropositive. CDR3 sequence (DNA): TGTGCCAGGGGACAGGGGGGGAATTGGAGCACTGAAGCTTTCTTT. Amino acid sequence: CARGQGGNWSTEAFF.